The 14 T cell receptor beta chains listed next were all sequenced from one sample in a study of beta chain features in type 1 diabetes. These TCRs' antigens remain unknown. Study results and caveats: TCRB CDR3s were moderately but significantly shorter in Type 1 diabetes patients in all four CD4+ subsets.

TCRB transcripts that were expressed got sequenced, as all of the isolated RNA had been reverse transcribed. Method: immunoSEQ multiplex PCR; TCRdb's copy keeps in-frame clones and lacks some. The sample consists of fewer than 45,000 clones, 65% to 80% of them appearing once. Sequencing was carried out using Tregs from blood. The receptor set was obtained from a man between 25 and 39 years old with type 1 diabetes. Some clones in this sample may be carry-over from other donors' samples.

Here the CDR3 DNA reads TGCGCCAGCAGCCAAGAGGCCGGGACTCGCGTCGACGAGCAGTACTTC. Its translation is CASSQEAGTRVDEQYF. The V gene is TRBV4-3, the J gene TRBJ2-7, with a possible D match to TRBD2 (6 bases). The CDR3 covers 16 residues. Trimming took off 0 bases at V and 5 bases at J, with 17 bases between the two ends. CDR1 is LGHNA, CDR2 YSLEER, per germline.

This sequence joins TRBV19 and TRBJ2-2; 9 nucleotides align to TRBD2. V lost 11 bases and J lost 8; bases outside the gene matches: 9. Germline CDR1 LNHDA, CDR2 SQIVND (reference sequence). The length of the CDR3 is 13 residues. The CDR3 here is CAAAGGGLGELFF. The CDR3 DNA sequence: TGTGCCGCAGCGGGGGGCGGTCTGGGGGAGCTGTTTTTT.

The CDR3 DNA reads TGTGCCAGCAGCACGCTAGGGGTACAGTCCTACGAGCAGTACTTC. It specifies CASSTLGVQSYEQYF. The chain uses TRBV7-2 and TRBJ2-7; tentative D call: TRBD1 (5 bases). Between the trimmed V and J ends, which lost 5 bases and 1 base, there was a span of 15 bases. The CDR3 loop spans 15 amino acids. CDR1 and CDR2 from the germline V gene are SGHTA and FQGNSA.

The genes are TRBV7-3 and TRBJ2-1, with D hard to call. CDR1 is SGHTA and CDR2 is FQGTGA in the germline V gene. The V end lost 2 bases, the J end lost 5 bases, and 7 bases lay between the germline ends. The CDR3 runs 13 residues. This chain's CDR3 is CASSLAPDNEQFF. Written as DNA, the CDR3 is TGTGCCAGCAGCTTAGCTCCGGACAATGAGCAGTTCTTC.

This chain joins TRBV19 and TRBJ2-5, with TRBD1 as a possible D gene (5 bases). The CDR3 is 12 residues long. The V and J ends lost 5 bases and 10 bases respectively, with 14 bases between them. Germline V lookup: CDR1 LNHDA, CDR2 SQIVND (reference sequence). CDR3 DNA sequence: TGTGCCAGTAGTTCGACGACAGCGAGCCAGTACTTC. It yields the protein CASSSTTASQYF.

This clone showed up just a few times. This sequence joins TRBV4-2 and TRBJ2-7; D is unclear. Germline assignment: CDR1 LGHNA and CDR2 YNFKEQ. This CDR3 contains 16 residues. The ends were cut back, 1 base at V and 2 bases at J, with 15 bases in the middle. CDR3 sequence (DNA): TGTGCCAGCAGCCAAGCATGGAGAACAACACCCTACGAGCAGTACTTC. Residues: CASSQAWRTTPYEQYF.

The chain combines TRBV5-1 with TRBJ1-4; D gene uncertain. Trimming took 3 bases from V and 3 from J, leaving 6 bases between them. The CDR3 has 13 residues. Germline lookup yields CDR1 SGHRS and CDR2 YFSETQ. CDR3 bases: TGCGCCAGCAGCTCCAGTTCTAATGAAAAACTGTTTTTT. It is translated as CASSSSSNEKLFF.

As regards this clone: The junction departs from the called germline gene at one end, perhaps through a read error. V usage is TRBV7-2 and J usage is TRBJ2-5; D possibly corresponds to TRBD2 (5 bases). Looked up from germline, CDR1 is SGHTA and CDR2 is FQGNSA. The CDR3 totals 14 residues. This CDR3 is CANSLVGPGKTQYF. In DNA, the CDR3 is TGTGCCAACAGCCTCGTAGGCCCGGGGAAGACCCAGTACTTC.

The rearrangement joins TRBV11-1 to TRBJ2-1; the match to TRBD2 covers 7 bases. The ends lost 5 bases at V and 12 bases at J; junction bases unmatched: 7. This CDR3 region has 12 residues. Germline assignment: CDR1 SGHAT and CDR2 FQDESV (reference sequence). The CDR3 here is CASSMTSLWQFF. CDR3 sequence (DNA): TGTGCCAGCAGCATGACTAGCTTGTGGCAGTTCTTC.

The V gene is TRBV28, the J gene TRBJ2-7; maybe TRBD1 (6 bases). Germline V lookup: CDR1 MDHEN, CDR2 SYDVKM. This CDR3 contains 12 residues. Deletions cut 6 bases from V and 3 bases from J, with 9 bases between. CDR3 bases: TGTGCCAGCAGGTTACAGGGCTACGAGCAGTACTTC. It codes for CASRLQGYEQYF.

This chain uses TRBV6-5 with TRBJ1-2; 7 nucleotides agree with TRBD1. The CDR3 is made up of 15 amino acids. V lost 7 bases to trimming and J lost 4 bases; unmatched junction nucleotides: 12. CDR1 and CDR2 from the germline V gene are MNHEY and SVGAGI. CDR3 DNA sequence: TGTGCCAGCACCCAGGCGTGGGACAGCCCCTATGGCTACACCTTC. This gives the protein CASTQAWDSPYGYTF.

The table lists this clone with a few counts. This rearrangement joins TRBV21-1 to TRBJ2-5; whether TRBD1, the table's D call, matches the DNA was not checked. TRBV21-1 corresponds to a pseudogene. The CDR3 sequence is 17 residues long. CDR3 loop: CASSSWAGAYFQETQYF. CDR3 bases: TGTGCCAGCAGCAGCTGGGCAGGGGCGTACTTCCAAGAGACCCAGTACTTC.

The genes are TRBV19 and TRBJ2-2; a weak D match, TRBD2 (5 bases). Germline CDR1 is LNHDA and CDR2 is SQIVND (reference sequence). Trimming removed 6 bases at V and 9 bases at J, with 20 bases between. This CDR3 has 15 amino acids. CDR3 bases: TGTGCCAGTAGCCCCCCCGGACTCCCGATGCGGGAGCTGTTTTTT. It codes for CASSPPGLPMRELFF.

In its sample, this clone was seen once. The rearrangement links TRBV11-1 to TRBJ2-2; D is undetermined. Looked up from germline, CDR1 is SGHAT and CDR2 is FQDESV (reference sequence). The CDR3 is 14 amino acids. Trimming removed 1 base at V and 4 bases at J, with 7 bases between. CDR3 in amino acids: CASSLDSFTGELFF. The DNA for the CDR3 is TGTGCCAGCAGCTTAGACTCATTCACCGGGGAGCTGTTTTTT.